This T cell receptor (beta chain) came from a study of T cell clusters in autoimmune cytopenias. The overall study: Healthy control donors averaged about 50 years of age, with a median of approximately 63 years.

About 37,500 genome equivalents of blood DNA were amplified for TRB. Considering frequency, this clonotype is medium-sized. One tube held mixed TRB-A and TRB-B primer pools for touch-down PCR. TCRdb re-called the multiplex PCR reads; one entry per CDR3 protein, DNA not given. The sample totals fewer than 6,500 distinct CDR3 sequences. Looked up from germline, CDR1 is SGHKS and CDR2 is YYEKEE (reference sequence). The CDR3 is made up of 13 amino acids. A further study also used this sample, focusing on T cell repertoires in aging, cancer and after chemotherapy. As that report states: Six age groups, ranging from 30 or younger to 70 or older, included the donors. Median generation probability rose over the chemotherapy interval in each cancer cohort, suggesting rebound thymic output.

This rearrangement joins TRBV5-5 to TRBJ1-1; TCRdb proposes TRBD1, but this gene call is untestable without DNA. The clonotype comes from a human donor in good health. The sequencing input was peripheral blood. The CDR3 region is CASSPPGNTEAFF.